The 32 T cell receptor beta chains presented below share a single source sample, sequenced in a study of CD8 T cells in Susac syndrome. Reverse transcription of roughly 0.5 to 1 ug RNA used random hexamers. One entry per CDR3 protein results from TCRdb running MiXCR on the immunoSEQ multiplex PCR reads. The sample has about 250,000 distinct CDR3 sequences, approximately 92% seen once. Sequences were obtained from CD4+ T cells from PBMCs. The receptor set was obtained from a human donor with multiple sclerosis.

The J gene is TRBJ2-3, the V gene TRBV19; 7 bases map to TRBD2. This CDR3 has 14 residues. V shed 5 bases and J 5 bases; nucleotides not matched to a gene: 7. The germline gives CDR1 LNHDA, CDR2 SQIVND (reference sequence). CDR3 coding DNA: TGTGCCAGTAGTGTTGGGAGGGTGAGAGATACGCAGTATTTT. Amino acid sequence: CASSVGRVRDTQYF.

This chain links TRBV5-1 with TRBJ2-1; D is unresolved. The V end lost 0 bases, the J end lost 4 bases, and 5 bases lay between the germline ends. Germline lookup yields CDR1 SGHRS and CDR2 YFSETQ. This CDR3 spans 13 amino acids. The CDR3: CASSLVQYNEQFF. Here the CDR3 DNA reads TGCGCCAGCAGCTTGGTTCAGTACAATGAGCAGTTCTTC.

The chain links TRBV11-2 to TRBJ2-7, with 10 bases identical to TRBD1. The CDR3 has 15 residues. Germline V CDR1 and CDR2: SGHAT, FQNNGV. V gave up 5 bases and J gave up 5 bases; unmatched junction bases: 9. The CDR3 protein is CASSPIAGTGDEQYV. CDR3 nucleotides: TGTGCCAGCAGCCCGATCGCCGGGACAGGGGACGAGCAGTACGTC.

The gene calls are TRBV9 and TRBJ2-2, with D possibly being TRBD2 (6 bases). V was trimmed by 0 bases and J by 3 bases, leaving 9 bases between them. The CDR3 loop spans 15 amino acids. Germline V gives CDR1 SGDLS, CDR2 YYNGEE. CDR3: CASSVGGGDTGELFF. Here the CDR3 DNA reads TGTGCCAGCAGCGTAGGTGGAGGGGACACCGGGGAGCTGTTTTTT.

The V gene is TRBV18, the J gene TRBJ1-1; no reliable D call. CDR1 and CDR2 from the germline V gene are KGHSH and LQKENI. The CDR3 contains 15 residues. V lost 0 bases and J lost 0, with 8 bases in between. This chain's CDR3 is CASSPPRGLNTEAFF. CDR3 sequence (DNA): TGTGCCAGCTCACCACCGAGAGGGCTGAACACTGAAGCTTTCTTT.

The chain recombines TRBV7-2 with TRBJ2-5, with D possibly TRBD2 on 6 matching bases. V gave up 1 base and J gave up 9 bases, with 18 bases separating them. Germline lookup yields CDR1 SGHTA and CDR2 FQGNSA. This CDR3 comprises 15 residues. CDR3 protein: CASSLELAGGGSQYF. The CDR3, as DNA: TGTGCCAGCAGCTTAGAACTAGCTGGAGGAGGGTCCCAGTACTTC.

This chain links TRBV5-1 with TRBJ1-1, with D hard to call. The CDR3 runs 15 residues. Looked up from germline, CDR1 is SGHRS and CDR2 is YFSETQ. V was clipped by 0 bases and J by 2 bases, with 11 bases between them. CDR3 bases: TGCGCCAGCAGCTTGGTCTTCGGCAGCAACACTGAAGCTTTCTTT. Protein sequence: CASSLVFGSNTEAFF.

V usage is TRBV4-1 and J usage is TRBJ1-5; the D gene is possibly TRBD1 (6 bases). V lost 1 base to trimming and J lost 0 bases, with 10 bases between them. The CDR3 runs to 16 residues. Germline assignment: CDR1 MGHRA and CDR2 YSYEKL. For the CDR3, the DNA is TGCGCCAGCAGCCAAGCGGCAGGGGTTAGCAATCAGCCCCAGCATTTT. Its protein product is CASSQAAGVSNQPQHF.

The chain recombines TRBV4-1 with TRBJ1-5; 9 positions match TRBD1. Losses at the gene ends were 0 bases for V and 7 bases for J; bases not matched to a gene: 4. The CDR3 covers 15 residues. Germline V gene lookup returns CDR1 MGHRA and CDR2 YSYEKL. The CDR3 sequence is CASSQEDRGDQPQHF. The CDR3, as DNA: TGCGCCAGCAGCCAAGAGGACAGGGGAGACCAGCCCCAGCATTTT.

The chain recombines TRBV5-6 with TRBJ2-7; D gene uncertain. This CDR3 contains 15 residues. Germline lookup yields CDR1 SGHDT and CDR2 YYEEEE. Trimming stripped 4 bases from V and 0 bases from J, with 14 bases between. The CDR3 is CASSGSGYSSYEQYF. The CDR3 DNA reads as TGTGCCAGCAGCGGTAGTGGTTACAGCTCCTACGAGCAGTACTTC.

This chain uses TRBV27 with TRBJ2-3, with 7 nucleotides matching TRBD2. The germline gives CDR1 MNHEY, CDR2 SMNVEV (reference sequence). This CDR3 region has 16 residues. The ends lost 3 bases at V and 7 bases at J; junction bases unmatched: 13. CDR3 sequence (DNA): TGTGCCAGCAGTTTGAGGGCAGGTGGAGCGGGGAATACGCAGTATTTT. It is translated as CASSLRAGGAGNTQYF.

CDR3 nucleotide sequence: TGTGCCAGCAGTCAGGTTTACAACTATGGCTACACCTTC. It translates to CASSQVYNYGYTF. This sequence joins TRBV27 and TRBJ1-2, with no clear D. The CDR3 runs 13 residues. The germline V gene encodes CDR1 MNHEY and CDR2 SMNVEV (reference sequence). V was pared by 5 bases and J by 2 bases, with 9 bases between.

DNA for the CDR3: TGTGCCAGCAGTCCCCAGGGGGGGTCTCAGTACTTC. The encoded protein is CASSPQGGSQYF. The chain joins TRBV28 to TRBJ2-4; tentatively, D is TRBD1 or TRBD2 (7 bases each). V gave up 5 bases and J gave up 12 bases, with 14 bases separating them. Germline V gene sequence: CDR1 MDHEN, CDR2 SYDVKM. The CDR3 loop spans 12 amino acids.

The genes are TRBV5-4 and TRBJ2-5, with D unclear. The V end lost 1 base, the J end lost 5 bases, and 9 bases lay between the germline ends. Per germline, CDR1 SGHNT and CDR2 YYREEE (reference sequence). The length of the CDR3 is 13 residues. CDR3 loop: CASSLWNGETQYF. The DNA of the CDR3 is TGTGCCAGCAGCTTGTGGAACGGCGAGACCCAGTACTTC.

The chain couples TRBV2 to TRBJ1-5, with D hard to call. Germline lookup yields CDR1 SNHLY and CDR2 FYNNEI. The CDR3 is 17 residues long. Trimming removed 1 base at V and 3 bases at J, with 16 bases between. DNA of the CDR3: TGTGCCAGCAGTGAAGATGTCACAGCGGTGCTCAATCAGCCCCAGCATTTT. It translates to CASSEDVTAVLNQPQHF.

This clonotype was observed once. CDR3 region: CATSEGGANTGELFF. The DNA of the CDR3 is TGTGCCACCAGTGAAGGGGGCGCAAACACCGGGGAGCTGTTTTTT. The chain combines TRBV24-1 with TRBJ2-2, with 7 bases identical to TRBD1. In germline, CDR1 is KGHDR, CDR2 SFDVKD. With V trimmed by 4 bases and J by 2 bases, 3 bases remained unmatched. The CDR3 length is 15 residues.

The chain couples TRBV30 to TRBJ2-6; D call uncertain. The germline V gene encodes CDR1 GTSNPN and CDR2 SVGIG (reference sequence). The CDR3 has 15 amino acids. V was trimmed by 1 base and J by 0 bases, leaving 7 bases between them. DNA of the CDR3: TGTGCCTGGAGTGATAGAAGCTCTGGGGCCAACGTCCTGACTTTC. Its protein is CAWSDRSSGANVLTF.

V usage is TRBV24-1 and J usage is TRBJ2-1, with D tentatively TRBD1 (5 bases). Germline CDR1 and CDR2: KGHDR and SFDVKD. The CDR3 contains 16 residues. V lost 7 bases to trimming and J lost 1 base, with 16 bases between them. The CDR3 region is CATSAPKGHSYNEQFF. In DNA, the CDR3 is TGTGCCACCAGCGCCCCTAAGGGGCATTCCTACAATGAGCAGTTCTTC.

The J gene is TRBJ1-1, the V gene TRBV16, with D possibly matching TRBD1 (6 bases). The CDR3 has 15 residues. Trimming took off 0 bases at V and 2 bases at J, with 10 bases between the two ends. CDR1 and CDR2 (germline): KGHSY, FQNENV. CDR3 residues: CASSQSSGANTEAFF. The DNA of the CDR3 is TGTGCCAGCAGCCAATCGTCAGGGGCAAACACTGAAGCTTTCTTT.

This sequence joins TRBV7-2 and TRBJ2-2; TRBD2 might be the D (6 bases). V was cut by 2 bases and J by 4 bases, with 8 bases left in between. The CDR3 totals 14 residues. The germline V gene encodes CDR1 SGHTA and CDR2 FQGNSA. DNA of the CDR3: TGTGCCAGCAGCTTAAAGGGAGGCACCGGGGAGCTGTTTTTT. It codes for CASSLKGGTGELFF.

CDR3 sequence (DNA): TGTGCCAGCAGCTTAAGTACCGTCAACAATGAGCAGTTCTTC. This codes for CASSLSTVNNEQFF. The chain carries TRBV7-9 and TRBJ2-1, with D unclear. Trimming shortened V by 2 bases and J by 5 bases, and 10 bases separated the two germline ends. The CDR3 contains 14 residues. From germline, CDR1 is SEHNR and CDR2 FQNEAQ (reference sequence).

V and J are TRBV18 and TRBJ1-2; D is uncertain. V was shortened by 3 bases and J by 2 bases, with 10 bases between the two germline ends. Germline V gene sequence: CDR1 KGHSH, CDR2 LQKENI. This CDR3 is 14 amino acids long. Here the CDR3 reads CASSPAGGNYGYTF. As DNA, the CDR3 is TGTGCCAGCTCACCCGCCGGAGGGAACTATGGCTACACCTTC.

The chain is built from TRBV9 and TRBJ1-4; D gene uncertain. CDR1 and CDR2 from the germline V gene are SGDLS and YYNGEE. The length of the CDR3 is 13 residues. Deletions cut 4 bases from V and 3 bases from J, with 7 bases between. The CDR3 nucleotides read TGTGCCAGCAGCCGAGGTCCTAATGAAAAACTGTTTTTT. As protein: CASSRGPNEKLFF. Full variable domain (remainder filled in from reference TRBV9 and TRBJ1-4): DSGVTQTPKHLITATGQRVTLRCSPRSGDLSVYWYQQSLDQGLQFLIQYYNGEERAKGNILERFSAQQFPDLHSELNLSSLELGDSALYFCASSRGPNEKLFFGSGTQLSVL.

V and J are TRBV5-1 and TRBJ2-2; the D gene is possibly TRBD2 (6 bases). The CDR3 totals 14 residues. Trimming shortened V by 3 bases and J by 2 bases, and 8 bases separated the two germline ends. Germline values: CDR1 SGHRS, CDR2 YFSETQ. In DNA form, the CDR3 reads TGCGCCAGCAGCTCGGGAGATAACACCGGGGAGCTGTTTTTT. This encodes CASSSGDNTGELFF.

The chain carries TRBV28 and TRBJ1-5; 11 positions agree with TRBD1. The CDR3 spans 15 residues. From germline, CDR1 is MDHEN and CDR2 SYDVKM. Trimming took 6 bases from V and 7 from J; bases not matched to a gene: 8. The CDR3 bases are TGTGCCAGCAGAAGGGACAGGGGGGTGGGACAGCCCCAGCATTTT. It is translated as CASRRDRGVGQPQHF.

This chain joins TRBV30 and TRBJ2-7, with D uncertain. Germline V gene sequence: CDR1 GTSNPN, CDR2 SVGIG (reference sequence). V lost 0 bases and J 4 bases, leaving 19 bases between the germline ends. The CDR3 is 16 amino acids. CDR3 DNA sequence: TGTGCCTGGAGTGTTTTGTTGGTTAGGGAAAGGTACGAGCAGTACTTC. This translates into CAWSVLLVRERYEQYF.

J is TRBJ1-4 and V is TRBV27, with TRBD1 matching over 7 bases. V shed 6 bases, J shed 2 bases, and the junction held 12 bases outside the gene matches. CDR3 length equals 17 residues. CDR1 and CDR2 (germline): MNHEY, SMNVEV (reference sequence). In DNA, the CDR3 is TGTGCCAGCAGGAGTACAGGGGCCAGTGTCACTAATGAAAAACTGTTTTTT. It encodes CASRSTGASVTNEKLFF.

This sequence joins TRBV6-1 and TRBJ2-5; the D gene could be TRBD1 or TRBD2 (5 bases each). The CDR3 is 14 amino acids. The V and J ends lost 1 base and 2 bases respectively, with 8 bases between them. Germline CDR1 is MNHNS and CDR2 is SASEGT. The CDR3 here is CASSEGGYQETQYF. As DNA, the CDR3 is TGTGCCAGCAGTGAAGGGGGGTATCAAGAGACCCAGTACTTC.

CDR3 loop: CSANTGKGQPQHF. The CDR3 nucleotides read TGCAGTGCTAACACAGGGAAGGGTCAGCCCCAGCATTTT. This rearrangement joins TRBV20-1 to TRBJ1-5, with a possible D match to TRBD1 (6 bases). This CDR3 comprises 13 residues. CDR1 is DFQATT and CDR2 is SNEGSKA in the germline V gene (reference sequence). V was clipped by 4 bases and J by 6 bases, with 13 bases between them.

The genes are TRBV5-8 and TRBJ2-5, with 11 bases identical to TRBD1. This CDR3 comprises 16 residues. J gave up 1 base and V 2 bases, and 4 bases lay outside the gene matches. Per the germline V gene, CDR1 is SGHTS and CDR2 is YDEGEE. CDR3 sequence reads: CASSFRGTGGQETQYF. The CDR3 nucleotides are TGTGCCAGCAGCTTCCGGGGGACAGGGGGCCAAGAGACCCAGTACTTC.

The chain recombines TRBV9 with TRBJ2-1; tentatively, D is TRBD1 (5 bases). V was trimmed by 3 bases and J by 9 bases, leaving 13 bases between them. Germline CDR1 SGDLS, CDR2 YYNGEE. CDR3 length: 13 residues. The CDR3 region has the DNA TGTGCCAGCAGCGCAGGACAAGCGCGTGAGCAGTTCTTC. Translating gives CASSAGQAREQFF. Filled out from reference TRBV9 and TRBJ2-1, the complete variable domain reads DSGVTQTPKHLITATGQRVTLRCSPRSGDLSVYWYQQSLDQGLQFLIQYYNGEERAKGNILERFSAQQFPDLHSELNLSSLELGDSALYFCASSAGQAREQFFGPGTRLTVL.

CDR3 bases: TGCGCCAGCAGCTCCCCCGTGGCAGATACGCAGTATTTT. This sequence encodes CASSSPVADTQYF. The chain is built from TRBV5-1 and TRBJ2-3; D gene unclear. Trimming pared 3 bases from V and 4 bases from J, leaving 9 bases between. From germline, CDR1 is SGHRS and CDR2 YFSETQ. This CDR3 region has 13 residues.